These 5 T cell receptor beta chains share one sample of origin, sequenced in a study of cytomegalovirus exposure and HLA in healthy donors. Use of 60 Vbeta and 13 Jbeta primers characterized the PCR. TCRdb keeps only in-frame clones here, not all; method: immunoSEQ multiplex PCR. The sample includes around 190,000 clones, approximately 80% seen only once; the top ten take roughly 13%. Sequenced sample: PBMCs. The receptor source for this set is a woman in her twenties or thirties in good health and CMV-seropositive.

This clone has a single count. The CDR3 is CASSLGTPGGVETQYF. The CDR3 DNA follows: TGTGCCAGCAGCTTAGGTACTCCAGGGGGCGTGGAGACCCAGTACTTC. The chain carries TRBV11-1 and TRBJ2-5; TRBD1 matches at 8 bases. J was trimmed by 5 bases and V by 1 base; bases with no gene match: 9. This CDR3 spans 16 amino acids. CDR1 is SGHAT and CDR2 is FQDESV in the germline V gene (reference sequence).

The chain is built from TRBV30 and TRBJ1-6, with 9 bases fitting TRBD1. In germline, CDR1 is GTSNPN, CDR2 SVGIG (reference sequence). With V trimmed by 5 bases and J by 8 bases, 7 bases remained unmatched. This CDR3 contains 14 residues. As DNA, the CDR3 is TGTGCCTGGGGAAAGGGACAGGGATATTCACCCCTCCACTTT. It translates to CAWGKGQGYSPLHF.

V and J are TRBV6-5 and TRBJ1-1, with D possibly TRBD1 on 5 matching bases. V was trimmed by 5 bases and J by 0 bases, leaving 7 bases between them. The CDR3 loop spans 13 amino acids. Germline V CDR1 and CDR2: MNHEY, SVGAGI. The CDR3 here is CASSPRVNTEAFF. The DNA of the CDR3 is TGTGCCAGCAGTCCCAGGGTGAACACTGAAGCTTTCTTT.

This chain uses TRBV5-4 with TRBJ2-7, with D unresolved. V lost 0 bases to trimming and J lost 2 bases, with 12 bases between them. The CDR3 consists of 15 residues. Per germline, CDR1 SGHNT and CDR2 YYREEE (reference sequence). CDR3 sequence reads: CASSLGAGETYEQYF. DNA for the CDR3: TGTGCCAGCAGCTTGGGTGCCGGAGAAACCTACGAGCAGTACTTC.

The gene calls are TRBV5-5 and TRBJ1-3; 7 positions match TRBD1. Germline CDR1 is SGHKS and CDR2 is YYEKEE (reference sequence). CDR3 length: 15 amino acids. V lost 4 bases and J lost 0; bases outside the gene matches: 4. The CDR3 nucleotides read TGTGCCAGCAGCCCGACAGGGATCTCTGGAAACACCATATATTTT. Its protein product is CASSPTGISGNTIYF. Filled out from reference TRBV5-5 and TRBJ1-3, the complete variable domain reads DAGVTQSPTHLIKTRGQQVTLRCSPISGHKSVSWYQQVLGQGPQFIFQYYEKEERGRGNFPDRFSARQFPNYSSELNVNALLLGDSALYLCASSPTGISGNTIYFGEGSWLTVV.